Included here is one TCR beta chain sequence, with context. Its antigen is not known. The data stem from a study of STAT3 mutations in large granular lymphocyte leukemia. Study observations and caveats: At least one immunodominant TCR beta clonotype appeared in every T-cell large granular lymphocyte leukemia patient. Samples missed the first appearance of the clone.

The CDR3 spans 14 residues. Per germline, CDR1 SGHTA and CDR2 FQGNSA. V was pared by 5 bases and J by 0 bases, with 2 bases of the junction left unmatched. TCRdb's copy holds only in-frame clones and misses some; the assay was immunoSEQ multiplex PCR. The sample gives 30,000 to 45,000 clones, 70% to 90% of which show up once; approximately 0.42% is in the top ten. Material: PBMCs. The TCR was taken from a human donor with T large granular lymphocyte leukemia. Some clones in this sample may be carry-over from other donors' samples. The chain carries TRBV7-2 and TRBJ2-7; 9 bases fit TRBD1. CDR3 nucleotide sequence: TGTGCCAGCAGCGGACAGGGGAGCTCCTACGAGCAGTACTTC. Its translation is CASSGQGSSYEQYF.